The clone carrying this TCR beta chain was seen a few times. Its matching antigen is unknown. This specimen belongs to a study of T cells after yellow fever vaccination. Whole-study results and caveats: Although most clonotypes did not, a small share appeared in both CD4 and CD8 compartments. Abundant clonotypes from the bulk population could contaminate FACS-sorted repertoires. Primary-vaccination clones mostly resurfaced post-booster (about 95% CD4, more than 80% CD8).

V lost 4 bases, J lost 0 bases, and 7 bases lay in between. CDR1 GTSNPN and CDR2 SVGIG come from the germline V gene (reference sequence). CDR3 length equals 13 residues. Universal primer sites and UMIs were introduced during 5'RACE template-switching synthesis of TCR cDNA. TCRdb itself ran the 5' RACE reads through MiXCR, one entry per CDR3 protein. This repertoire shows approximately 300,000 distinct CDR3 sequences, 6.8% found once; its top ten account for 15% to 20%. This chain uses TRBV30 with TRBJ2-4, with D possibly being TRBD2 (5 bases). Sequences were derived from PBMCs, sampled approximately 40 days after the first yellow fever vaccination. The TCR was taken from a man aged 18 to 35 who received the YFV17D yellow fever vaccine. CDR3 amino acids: CAWNGVAKNIQYF. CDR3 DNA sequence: TGTGCCTGGAACGGGGTAGCCAAAAACATTCAGTACTTC.